Sequencing of this TCR beta chain was carried out in a study of OX40 agonist ivuxolimab in advanced cancers. Study-wide background: Under the entry rules, prior anti-PD-1, anti-PD-L1 or anti-CTLA-4 therapy was allowed, and roughly 39% had some. Whole-study findings and limits: On average, a greater number of expanded clones characterised CD8+ T cells relative to CD4+. Expanded peripheral T cells had an undetermined antigen specificity. Among some nonresponders, normalized T-cell clonal expansion was also low.

Here immunoSEQ multiplex PCR was the method, and the copy in TCRdb shows in-frame clones only, minus some. Of 55,000 to 90,000 clones listed, 85% to 90% were seen once; the top ten hold about 2.2%. Deletions cut 5 bases from V and 1 base from J, with 10 bases between. CDR3 size: 14 residues. Germline V gene data show CDR1 as SGHAT and CDR2 as FQNNGV. This clone was seen more than once but under ten times. The antigen remains undetermined. This chain joins TRBV11-2 and TRBJ2-3; D call uncertain. The sequence was obtained from an adult with an advanced solid tumor such as melanoma, head and neck, liver or kidney cancer. The sequences come from CD4+ or CD8+ T cells sorted from blood, collected in a trial of the OX40 agonist ivuxolimab. DNA of the CDR3: TGTGCCAGCAGCCCAGGAAGCGGCACAGATACGCAGTATTTT. Its translation is CASSPGSGTDTQYF.